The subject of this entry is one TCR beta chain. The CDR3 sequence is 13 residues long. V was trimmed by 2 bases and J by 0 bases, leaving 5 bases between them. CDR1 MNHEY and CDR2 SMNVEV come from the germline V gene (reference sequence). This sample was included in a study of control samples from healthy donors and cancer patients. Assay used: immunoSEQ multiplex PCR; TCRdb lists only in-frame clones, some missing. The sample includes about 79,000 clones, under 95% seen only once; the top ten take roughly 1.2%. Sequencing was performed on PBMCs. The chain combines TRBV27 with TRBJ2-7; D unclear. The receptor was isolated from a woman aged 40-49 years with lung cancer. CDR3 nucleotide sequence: TGTGCCAGCAGTTTAGCCAGCTCCTACGAGCAGTACTTC. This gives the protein CASSLASSYEQYF.